The clone carrying this T cell receptor beta chain was seen more than once but under ten times. Its antigen is still unknown. Clinical symptoms, serum thyroxine, TRAb, thyroid ultrasound and orbital computed tomography informed diagnoses. This specimen belongs to a study of T cells in Graves' hyperthyroidism and ophthalmopathy. Background on the study: Peripheral blood was drawn at first diagnosis, prior to all treatment. Study-level findings and limits: Most expanded thyroid clonotypes above 0.001 also appeared in blood.

Template material for amplifying TCR beta CDR3 regions consisted of RNA transcripts. First-round RT-PCR targeting the TCR CDR3 was performed with the HTBI primer set. TCRdb reprocessed the multiplex PCR reads with MiXCR, giving one entry per CDR3 protein. Seen here are nearly 600,000 distinct CDR3 sequences, about 14% observed once, and the top ten hold more than 4.5%. Sequenced: blood. This clonotype was sampled from a woman between 25 and 40 years old with Graves' hyperthyroidism that later progressed to Graves' ophthalmopathy.

The CDR3 sequence: CASSLVGKPYGYTF. In nucleotides, the CDR3 is TGTGCCAGCAGCTTAGTAGGGAAACCCTATGGCTACACCTTC. V usage is TRBV7-2 and J usage is TRBJ1-2; D unresolved. The CDR3 sequence is 14 residues long. Trimming cost V 1 base and J 4 bases, with 10 bases left between them. Germline V CDR1 and CDR2: SGHTA, FQGNSA.